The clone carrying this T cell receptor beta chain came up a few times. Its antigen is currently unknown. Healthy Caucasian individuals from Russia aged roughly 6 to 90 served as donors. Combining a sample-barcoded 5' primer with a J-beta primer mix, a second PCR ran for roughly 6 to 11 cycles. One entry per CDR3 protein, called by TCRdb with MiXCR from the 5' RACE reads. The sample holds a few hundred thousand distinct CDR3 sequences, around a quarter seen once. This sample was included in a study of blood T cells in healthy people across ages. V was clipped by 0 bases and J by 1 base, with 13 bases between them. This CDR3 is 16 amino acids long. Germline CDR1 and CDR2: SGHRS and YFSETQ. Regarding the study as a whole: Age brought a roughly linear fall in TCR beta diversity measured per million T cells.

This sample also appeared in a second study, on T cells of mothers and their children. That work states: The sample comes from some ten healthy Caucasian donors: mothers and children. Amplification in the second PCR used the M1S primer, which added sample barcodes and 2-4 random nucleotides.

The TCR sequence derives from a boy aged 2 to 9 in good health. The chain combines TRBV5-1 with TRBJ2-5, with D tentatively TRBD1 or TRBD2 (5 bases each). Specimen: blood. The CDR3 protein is CASSLAPGRAQETQYF. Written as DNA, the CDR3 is TGCGCCAGCAGCTTGGCCCCGGGACGAGCCCAAGAGACCCAGTACTTC. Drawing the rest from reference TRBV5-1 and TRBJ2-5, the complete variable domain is KAGVTQTPRYLIKTRGQQVTLSCSPISGHRSVSWYQQTPGQGLQFLFEYFSETQRNKGNFPGRFSGRQFSNSRSEMNVSTLELGDSALYLCASSLAPGRAQETQYFGPGTRLLVL.